The text below deals with one T cell receptor (beta chain). Measured with immunoSEQ multiplex PCR; TCRdb has only the in-frame clones, and not every one. The sample includes around 260,000 clones, less than 90% of them seen just once. This sample stems from a study of blood T cell repertoires in COVID-19. Study-level background: There were acute and convalescent COVID-19 samples, and they came from the United States, Italy and Spain.

Germline values: CDR1 SEHNR, CDR2 FQNEAQ (reference sequence). With 1 base removed from V and 3 bases from J, the gap between germline ends came to 13 bases. The CDR3 has 15 amino acids. The chain joins TRBV7-9 to TRBJ2-7; no firm D call. The source of this sequence is a man aged 60 to 75 who had recovered from COVID-19. The source material was peripheral blood. The CDR3 bases are TGTGCCAGCAGCTTAGGTGACCAGGTCGTCTACGAGCAGTACTTC. This encodes CASSLGDQVVYEQYF.